This T cell receptor (beta chain) was captured by sequencing in a study of CD8 T cells in ankylosing spondylitis. General study points: Earlier studies detected some motif variants in reactive arthritis synovial fluid and blood. Matched synovial fluid from ankylosing spondylitis patients was reported to be enriched for disease-linked clones. A TCR beta motif of roughly eight highly homologous variants appeared characteristic of ankylosing spondylitis blood.

This clonotype has more than one count but fewer than ten. The target antigen is unknown. TCRdb itself ran the 5' RACE reads through MiXCR, one entry per CDR3 protein. Seen here are 230,000 or so distinct CDR3 sequences, more than 20% observed once, and the top ten hold approximately 0.61%. Per germline, CDR1 DFQATT and CDR2 SNEGSKA (reference sequence). Trimming took 2 bases from V and 0 from J, leaving 5 bases between them. This CDR3 has 13 amino acids. Sequences were obtained from blood, either unsorted or a sorted T cell fraction (not recorded which). This chain connects TRBV20-1 to TRBJ1-5, with D unclear. The TCR comes from a male donor with ankylosing spondylitis or in good health (not recorded which). The CDR3 nucleotides are TGCAGTGCTAGAACGGGTAGCAATCAGCCCCAGCATTTT. The encoded protein is CSARTGSNQPQHF.